The clone carrying this T cell receptor (beta chain) was recorded once. Its antigen is still unknown. This sample was included in a study of cytomegalovirus exposure and HLA in healthy donors. Study overall: The 100 million to 140 million unique TCR beta sequences, from roughly 180 million T cells, were found by an earlier analysis. Study-wide results and caveats: A later analysis reported that several of the most significant clusters appeared to be linked to common viral pathogens, among them Epstein-Barr virus.

The CDR3 consists of 12 residues. The junction had 2 bases not matched to a gene; V was cut back by 2 bases and J by 8 bases. Germline CDR1 and CDR2: KGHSH and LQKENI. Healthy individuals who donated bone marrow served as the donors. PCR employed 60 Vbeta and 13 Jbeta primers. Using immunoSEQ multiplex PCR, the repertoire was profiled, and TCRdb retains in-frame clones only, with some absent. The sample lists over 200,000 clones; around 80% were seen once. The receptor was isolated from a man aged 40-50 years in good health and CMV-seropositive. The material sequenced was PBMCs. The V call is TRBV18, the J call TRBJ1-1, with 7 bases that match TRBD1. The CDR3 reads CASSPDRVEAFF. The CDR3, as DNA: TGTGCCAGCTCACCAGACAGGGTCGAAGCTTTCTTT.